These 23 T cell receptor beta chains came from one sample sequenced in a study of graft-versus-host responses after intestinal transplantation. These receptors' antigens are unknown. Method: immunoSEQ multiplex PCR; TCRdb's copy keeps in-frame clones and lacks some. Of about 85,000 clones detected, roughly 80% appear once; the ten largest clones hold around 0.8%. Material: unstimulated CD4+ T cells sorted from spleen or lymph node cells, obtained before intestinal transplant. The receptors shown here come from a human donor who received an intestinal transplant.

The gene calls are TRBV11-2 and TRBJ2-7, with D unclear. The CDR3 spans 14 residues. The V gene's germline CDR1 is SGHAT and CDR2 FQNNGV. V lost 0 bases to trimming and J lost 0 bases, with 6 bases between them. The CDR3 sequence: CASSLDARSYEQYF. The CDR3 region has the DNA TGTGCCAGCAGCTTAGACGCGCGCTCCTACGAGCAGTACTTC.

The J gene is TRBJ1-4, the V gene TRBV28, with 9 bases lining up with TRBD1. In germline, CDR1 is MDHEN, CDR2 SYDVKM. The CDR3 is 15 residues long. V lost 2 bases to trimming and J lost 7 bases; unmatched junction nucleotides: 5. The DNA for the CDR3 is TGTGCCAGCAGTTTAGGGACAGGGCGACGTGAAAAACTGTTTTTT. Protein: CASSLGTGRREKLFF.

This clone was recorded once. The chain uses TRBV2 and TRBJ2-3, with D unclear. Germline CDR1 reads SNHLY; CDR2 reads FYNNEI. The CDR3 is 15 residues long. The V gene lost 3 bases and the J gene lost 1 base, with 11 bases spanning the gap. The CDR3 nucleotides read TGTGCCAGCAGTGAGCGGAATCTTGGCACAGATACGCAGTATTTT. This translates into CASSERNLGTDTQYF.

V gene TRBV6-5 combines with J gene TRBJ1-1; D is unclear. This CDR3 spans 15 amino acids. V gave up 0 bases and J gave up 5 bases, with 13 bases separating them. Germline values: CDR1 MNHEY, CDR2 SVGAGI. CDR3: CASSYSRRANTEAFF. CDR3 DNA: TGTGCCAGCAGTTACTCGAGGAGGGCTAATACTGAAGCTTTCTTT.

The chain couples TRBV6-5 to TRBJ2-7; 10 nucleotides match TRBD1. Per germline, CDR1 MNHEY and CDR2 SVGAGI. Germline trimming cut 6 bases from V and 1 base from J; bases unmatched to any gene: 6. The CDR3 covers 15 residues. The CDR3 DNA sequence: TGTGCCAGCAGAAAACCGGGACAGGGGTCCTACGAGCAGTACTTC. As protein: CASRKPGQGSYEQYF.

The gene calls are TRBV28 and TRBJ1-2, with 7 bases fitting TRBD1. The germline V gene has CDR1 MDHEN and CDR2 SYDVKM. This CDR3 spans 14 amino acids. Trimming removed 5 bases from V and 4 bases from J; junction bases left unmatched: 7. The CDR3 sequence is CASSPGTERYGYTF. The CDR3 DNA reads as TGTGCCAGCAGTCCAGGGACAGAACGCTATGGCTACACCTTC.

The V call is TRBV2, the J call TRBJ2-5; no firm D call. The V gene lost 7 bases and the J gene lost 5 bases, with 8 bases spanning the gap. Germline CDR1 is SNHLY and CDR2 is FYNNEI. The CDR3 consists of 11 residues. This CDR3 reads CASTYEETQYF. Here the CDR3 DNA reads TGTGCCAGCACCTACGAGGAGACCCAGTACTTC.

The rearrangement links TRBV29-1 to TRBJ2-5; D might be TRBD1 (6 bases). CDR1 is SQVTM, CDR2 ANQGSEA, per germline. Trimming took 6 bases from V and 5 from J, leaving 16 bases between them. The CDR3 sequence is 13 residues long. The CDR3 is CSVSGQAAETQYF. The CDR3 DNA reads TGCAGCGTATCGGGACAAGCCGCGGAGACCCAGTACTTC. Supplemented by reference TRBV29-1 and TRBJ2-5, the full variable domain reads SAVISQKPSRDICQRGTSLTIQCQVDSQVTMMFWYRQQPGQSLTLIATANQGSEATYESGFVIDKFPISRPNLTFSTLTVSNMSPEDSSIYLCSVSGQAAETQYFGPGTRLLVL.

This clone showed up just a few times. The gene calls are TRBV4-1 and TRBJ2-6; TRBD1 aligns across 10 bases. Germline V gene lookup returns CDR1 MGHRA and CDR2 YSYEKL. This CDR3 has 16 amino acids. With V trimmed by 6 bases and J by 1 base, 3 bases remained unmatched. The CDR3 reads CASRGQGISGANVLTF. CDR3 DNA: TGCGCCAGCAGGGGACAGGGGATATCTGGGGCCAACGTCCTGACTTTC.

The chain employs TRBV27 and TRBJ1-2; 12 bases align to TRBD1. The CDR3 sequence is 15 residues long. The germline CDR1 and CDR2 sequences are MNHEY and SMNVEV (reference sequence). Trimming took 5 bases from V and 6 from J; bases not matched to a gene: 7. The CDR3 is CASSGPGQGAHGYTF. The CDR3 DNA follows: TGTGCCAGCAGTGGGCCGGGACAGGGGGCTCATGGCTACACCTTC.

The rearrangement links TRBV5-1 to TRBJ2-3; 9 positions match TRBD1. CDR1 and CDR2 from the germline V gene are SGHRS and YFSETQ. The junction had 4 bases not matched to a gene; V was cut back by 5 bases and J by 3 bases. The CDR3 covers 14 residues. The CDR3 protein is CASSYRGPTDTQYF. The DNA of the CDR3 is TGCGCCAGCAGTTACAGGGGGCCTACAGATACGCAGTATTTT.

The CDR3 here is CASSPEPSGLYNEQFF. DNA of the CDR3: TGTGCCAGCAGTCCCGAACCTAGCGGGCTCTACAATGAGCAGTTCTTC. The chain joins TRBV27 to TRBJ2-1, with 8 bases matching TRBD2. V shed 5 bases, J shed 3 bases, and the junction held 9 bases outside the gene matches. The CDR3 is 16 amino acids. The germline V gene encodes CDR1 MNHEY and CDR2 SMNVEV (reference sequence).

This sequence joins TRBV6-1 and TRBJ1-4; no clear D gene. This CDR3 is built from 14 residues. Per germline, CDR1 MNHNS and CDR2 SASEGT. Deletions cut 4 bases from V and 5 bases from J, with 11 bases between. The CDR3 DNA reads TGTGCCAGCAGTGTACTATATACAAATGAAAAACTGTTTTTT. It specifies CASSVLYTNEKLFF.

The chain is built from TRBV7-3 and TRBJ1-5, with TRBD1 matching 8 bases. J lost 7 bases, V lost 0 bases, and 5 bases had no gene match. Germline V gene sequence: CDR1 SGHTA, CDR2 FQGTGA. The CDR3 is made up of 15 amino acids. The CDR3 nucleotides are TGTGCCAGCAGCTTAACCGGACAGGGCTGCCAGCCCCAGCATTTT. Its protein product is CASSLTGQGCQPQHF.

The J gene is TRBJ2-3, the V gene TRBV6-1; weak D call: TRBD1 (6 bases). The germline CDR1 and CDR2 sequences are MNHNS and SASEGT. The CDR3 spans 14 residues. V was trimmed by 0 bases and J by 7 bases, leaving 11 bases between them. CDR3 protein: CASSEALQGNTQYF. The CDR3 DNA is TGTGCCAGCAGTGAAGCGCTTCAGGGGAATACGCAGTATTTT.

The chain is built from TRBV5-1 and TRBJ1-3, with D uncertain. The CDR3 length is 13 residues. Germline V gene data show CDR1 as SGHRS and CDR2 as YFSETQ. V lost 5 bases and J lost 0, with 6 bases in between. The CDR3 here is CASRPSSGNTIYF. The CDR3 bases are TGCGCCAGCAGGCCCAGCTCTGGAAACACCATATATTTT.

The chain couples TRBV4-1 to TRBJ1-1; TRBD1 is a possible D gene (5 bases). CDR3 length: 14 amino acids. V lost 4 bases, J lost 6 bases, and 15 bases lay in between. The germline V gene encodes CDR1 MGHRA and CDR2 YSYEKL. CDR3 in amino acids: CASSLAPRGAEAFF. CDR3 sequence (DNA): TGCGCCAGCAGCCTGGCGCCTCGGGGGGCTGAAGCTTTCTTT.

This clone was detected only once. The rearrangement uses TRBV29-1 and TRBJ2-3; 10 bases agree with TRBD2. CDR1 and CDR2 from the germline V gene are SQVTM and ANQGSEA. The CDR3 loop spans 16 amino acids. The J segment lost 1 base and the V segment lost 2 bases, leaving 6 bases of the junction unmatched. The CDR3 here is CSVENPLAGGTDTQYF. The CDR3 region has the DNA TGCAGCGTTGAAAACCCTCTAGCGGGGGGCACAGATACGCAGTATTTT.

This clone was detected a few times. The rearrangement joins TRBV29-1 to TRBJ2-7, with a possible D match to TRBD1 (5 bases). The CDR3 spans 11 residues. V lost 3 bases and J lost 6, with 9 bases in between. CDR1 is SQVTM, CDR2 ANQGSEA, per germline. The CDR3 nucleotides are TGCAGCGTTGACACAGGTGGCGAGCAGTACTTC. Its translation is CSVDTGGEQYF.

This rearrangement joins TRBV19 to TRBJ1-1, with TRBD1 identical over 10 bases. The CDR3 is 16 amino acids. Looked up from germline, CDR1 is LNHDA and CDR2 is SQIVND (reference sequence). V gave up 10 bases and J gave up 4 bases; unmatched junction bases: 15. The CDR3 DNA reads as TGTGCCACCACCCCGGGGGACAGGGGTTTTGCCACTGAAGCTTTCTTT. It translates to CATTPGDRGFATEAFF.

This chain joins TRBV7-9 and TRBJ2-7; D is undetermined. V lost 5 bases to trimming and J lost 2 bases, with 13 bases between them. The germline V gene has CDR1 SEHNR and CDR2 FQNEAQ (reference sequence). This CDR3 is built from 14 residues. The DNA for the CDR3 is TGTGCCAGCAGCCGTGGAGAGATTACCTACGAGCAGTACTTC. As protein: CASSRGEITYEQYF.

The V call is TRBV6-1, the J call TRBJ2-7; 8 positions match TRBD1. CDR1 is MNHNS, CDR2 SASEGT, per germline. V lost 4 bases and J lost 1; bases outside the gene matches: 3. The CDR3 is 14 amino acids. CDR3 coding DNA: TGTGCCAGCAGTGGCCGGACAGGGTCCTACGAGCAGTACTTC. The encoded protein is CASSGRTGSYEQYF.

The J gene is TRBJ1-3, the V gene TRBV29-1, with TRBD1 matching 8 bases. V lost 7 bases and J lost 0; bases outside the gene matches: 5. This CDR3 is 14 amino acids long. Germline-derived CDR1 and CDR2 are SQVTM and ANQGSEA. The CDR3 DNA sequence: TGCAGCGGCACCGGACAGGGCTCTGGAAACACCATATATTTT. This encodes CSGTGQGSGNTIYF.